This T cell receptor (beta chain) was captured by sequencing in a study of blood T cell repertoires in COVID-19. Across the study: Sources were T cells, B-cell-depleted T cells, or PBMCs; the material itself was cDNA or gDNA.

Germline V CDR1 and CDR2: SGHTA, FQGNSA. The CDR3 has 15 amino acids. The V segment lost 4 bases and the J segment 9 bases; nucleotides outside the gene matches: 10. Seattle's cohort entered during active infection and was followed longitudinally. Study processing details: Amplification with reference gene primers provided the estimates of nucleated cell counts. The data were produced by immunoSEQ multiplex PCR, yet TCRdb's version contains in-frame clones alone and is incomplete. V and J calls and clone size come straight from that table; D and trimming were deduced from the DNA. The sample has 75,000 to 95,000 clones; around 82% are singletons.

This receptor was obtained from a man aged 55 to 70 with COVID-19, enrolled during active disease. J is TRBJ2-1 and V is TRBV7-2, with TRBD2 matching over 9 bases. The sample comprised peripheral blood. CDR3 DNA: TGTGCCAGCAGCTCCGAGAGTAGCGGGAGTTCTGAGCAGTTCTTC. This sequence encodes CASSSESSGSSEQFF.